This TCR beta chain was sequenced in a study of shared clonotypes between healthy human individuals. The V segment lost 6 bases and the J segment 0 bases; nucleotides outside the gene matches: 4. The CDR3 loop spans 15 amino acids. In germline, CDR1 is MDHEN, CDR2 SYDVKM. Deep-level running was used for the assay. Sequencing used immunoSEQ multiplex PCR; TCRdb keeps in-frame clones, though not all of them. The data contain hundreds of thousands of clones, less than 85% of them singletons. Regarding this clone: Other DNA sequences in the same sample also yield this CDR3.

The sequence was collected from a woman in her thirties in good health. This chain uses TRBV28 with TRBJ2-1; the match to TRBD1 covers 8 bases. Sequenced: memory CD4+ T cells sorted from blood. Subset here: CD45RA-negative fraction. CDR3 amino acids: CASRRTGSSYNEQFF. CDR3 bases: TGTGCCAGCAGACGGACAGGGAGCTCCTACAATGAGCAGTTCTTC. Full variable domain (rest looked up from reference TRBV28 and TRBJ2-1): DVKVTQSSRYLVKRTGEKVFLECVQDMDHENMFWYRQDPGLGLRLIYFSYDVKMKEKGDIPEGYSVSREKKERFSLILESASTNQTSMYLCASRRTGSSYNEQFFGPGTRLTVL.